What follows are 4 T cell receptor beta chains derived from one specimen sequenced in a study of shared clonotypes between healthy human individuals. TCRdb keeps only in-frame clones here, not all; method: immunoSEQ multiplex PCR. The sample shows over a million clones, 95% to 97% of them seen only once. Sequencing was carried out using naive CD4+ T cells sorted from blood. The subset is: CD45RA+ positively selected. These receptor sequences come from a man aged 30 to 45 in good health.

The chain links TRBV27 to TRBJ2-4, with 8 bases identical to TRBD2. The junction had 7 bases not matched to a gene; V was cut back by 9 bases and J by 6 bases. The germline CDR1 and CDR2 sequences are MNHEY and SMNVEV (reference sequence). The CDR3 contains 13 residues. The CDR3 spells CASRTSGVNIQYF. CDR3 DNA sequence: TGTGCCAGTAGAACTAGCGGAGTAAACATTCAGTACTTC.

DNA of the CDR3: TGTGCCAGCAGCTTAGGGGCGGACTACGAGCAGTACTTC. Protein product: CASSLGADYEQYF. The chain joins TRBV7-9 to TRBJ2-7; D is undetermined. V lost 1 base to trimming and J lost 3 bases, with 7 bases between them. This CDR3 spans 13 amino acids. CDR1 and CDR2 from the germline V gene are SEHNR and FQNEAQ (reference sequence).

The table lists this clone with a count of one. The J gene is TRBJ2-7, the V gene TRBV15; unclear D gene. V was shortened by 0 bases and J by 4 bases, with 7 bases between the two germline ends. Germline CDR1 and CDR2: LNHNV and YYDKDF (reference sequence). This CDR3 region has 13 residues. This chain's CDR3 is CATSRELTYEQYF. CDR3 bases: TGTGCCACCAGCAGAGAATTGACATACGAGCAGTACTTC.

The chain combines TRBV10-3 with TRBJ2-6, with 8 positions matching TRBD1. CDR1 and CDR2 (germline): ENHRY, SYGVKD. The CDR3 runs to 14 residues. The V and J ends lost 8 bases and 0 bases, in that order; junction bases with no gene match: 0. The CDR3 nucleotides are TGTGCCATCGGACAGGGCTCTGGGGCCAACGTCCTGACTTTC. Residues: CAIGQGSGANVLTF.